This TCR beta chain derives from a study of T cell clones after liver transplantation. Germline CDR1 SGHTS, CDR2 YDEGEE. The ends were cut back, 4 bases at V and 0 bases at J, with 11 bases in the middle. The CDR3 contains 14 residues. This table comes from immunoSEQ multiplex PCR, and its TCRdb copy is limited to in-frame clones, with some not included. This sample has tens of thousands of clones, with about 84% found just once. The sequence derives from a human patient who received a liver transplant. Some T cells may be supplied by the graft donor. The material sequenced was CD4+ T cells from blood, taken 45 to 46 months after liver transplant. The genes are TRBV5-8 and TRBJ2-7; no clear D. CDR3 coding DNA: TGTGCCAGCAGCAGGGAACCCAGCTCCTACGAGCAGTACTTC. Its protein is CASSREPSSYEQYF.